The 25 T cell receptor beta chains listed next were all sequenced from one sample in a study of response to subunit inactivated influenza vaccine. TCRdb analysed the RT-PCR reads with MiXCR anew, one entry per CDR3 protein. The profile shows around 570,000 distinct CDR3 sequences, about 7.6% of them singletons. Specimen: PBMCs from blood, collected roughly 24 months after vaccination. Receptors originate from a man between 45 and 75 years old who received an inactivated influenza vaccine.

A remark on this clonotype: Its ends do not fully match the called genes, so a read error is possible. In DNA form, the CDR3 reads TGTGCCAGCAGCTCAAGAACCGGGACAGATAATGAAAAACCGTTTTTT. It is translated as CASSSRTGTDNEKPFF. V and J are TRBV9 and TRBJ1-4, with 7 bases that match TRBD1. Germline V lookup: CDR1 SGDLS, CDR2 YYNGEE. The CDR3 is made up of 16 amino acids.

The chain carries TRBV6-1 and TRBJ1-1; TRBD1 matches 7 bases. CDR3 length: 14 amino acids. The V segment lost 6 bases and the J segment 1 base; nucleotides outside the gene matches: 5. CDR1 and CDR2 (germline): MNHNS, SASEGT. The CDR3 loop reads CASRAGGRNTEAFF. The CDR3 DNA reads TGTGCCAGCAGGGCAGGGGGAAGGAACACTGAAGCTTTCTTT.

The V gene is TRBV20-1, the J gene TRBJ1-2; 7 bases align to TRBD1. Trimming cost V 1 base and J 2 bases; bases outside gene matches: 10. The CDR3 is 16 amino acids. Germline loops: CDR1 DFQATT, CDR2 SNEGSKA (reference sequence). CDR3 nucleotide sequence: TGCAGTGCTAGAGCCCAGGGGGGACAGAAAAACTATGGCTACACCTTC. Its protein is CSARAQGGQKNYGYTF.

This clonotype was picked up many times. The chain is built from TRBV6-4 and TRBJ2-2, with D unclear. CDR3 size: 13 residues. Trimming shortened V by 7 bases and J by 4 bases, and 10 bases separated the two germline ends. Germline V lookup: CDR1 MRHNA, CDR2 SNTAGT. The CDR3 region is CASKDRLTGELFF. In DNA form, the CDR3 reads TGTGCCAGCAAAGACCGGCTCACCGGGGAGCTGTTTTTT.

The chain links TRBV28 to TRBJ2-5; 7 bases align to TRBD1. The CDR3 is 13 residues long. The germline V gene encodes CDR1 MDHEN and CDR2 SYDVKM. Germline trimming cut 8 bases from V and 1 base from J; bases unmatched to any gene: 4. CDR3 amino acids: CASGPGGQETQYF. The CDR3 region has the DNA TGTGCCAGCGGACCAGGGGGCCAAGAGACCCAGTACTTC.

This clonotype occurred many times. The chain employs TRBV6-4 and TRBJ1-1, with D tentatively TRBD1 (5 bases). This CDR3 is built from 15 residues. V was pared by 3 bases and J by 5 bases, with 16 bases between. CDR1 MRHNA and CDR2 SNTAGT come from the germline V gene. CDR3 DNA sequence: TGTGCCAGCAGTGAGGGTTTGGGGGAGCGGACTGAAGCTTTCTTT. It codes for CASSEGLGERTEAFF.

This rearrangement joins TRBV12-3 or TRBV12-4 to TRBJ1-1, with D maybe TRBD1 (6 bases). The CDR3 consists of 14 residues. Trimming pared 5 bases from V and 5 bases from J, leaving 15 bases between. For the CDR3, the DNA is TGTGCCAGCAGTCCAGGGGTTGGGAGGACTGAAGCTTTCTTT. This codes for CASSPGVGRTEAFF.

The chain links TRBV15 to TRBJ1-4; D is uncertain. This CDR3 spans 14 amino acids. Trimming removed 5 bases from V and 5 bases from J, with 12 bases in between. The germline CDR1 and CDR2 sequences are LNHNV and YYDKDF (reference sequence). CDR3 protein: CATSRVAGNEKLFF. CDR3 bases: TGTGCCACCAGCCGAGTAGCGGGGAATGAAAAACTGTTTTTT.

This clonotype appeared a few times. V is TRBV5-1 and J is TRBJ2-7; tentatively, D is TRBD1 (6 bases). V was cut by 3 bases and J by 7 bases, with 14 bases left in between. Germline values: CDR1 SGHRS, CDR2 YFSETQ. There are 13 residues in the CDR3. For the CDR3, the DNA is TGCGCCAGCAGCTATGGGGCCCAGGGGGAGCAGTACTTC. Its translation is CASSYGAQGEQYF.

The chain links TRBV12-3 or TRBV12-4 to TRBJ2-4, with 8 positions matching TRBD1. V lost 7 bases to trimming and J lost 0 bases; unmatched junction nucleotides: 5. This CDR3 has 15 amino acids. In DNA, the CDR3 is TGTGCCAGCAACAGGGGGATTATAGCCAAAAACATTCAGTACTTC. It codes for CASNRGIIAKNIQYF.

This clonotype was counted a few times. The V gene is TRBV3-1, the J gene TRBJ2-2; 10 positions match TRBD2. Unmatched junction bases numbered 8, after V lost 2 bases and J lost 5 bases. The CDR3 spans 17 residues. Germline V gene sequence: CDR1 LGHDT, CDR2 YNNKEL (reference sequence). This chain's CDR3 is CASSQPASGSKTGELFF. DNA of the CDR3: TGTGCCAGCAGCCAACCCGCTAGCGGGAGTAAGACCGGGGAGCTGTTTTTT.

The sample holds a few counts of this clonotype. The chain is built from TRBV11-1 and TRBJ2-7, with 8 bases aligning to TRBD2. J was trimmed by 3 bases and V by 3 bases; bases with no gene match: 10. Germline CDR1 SGHAT, CDR2 FQDESV (reference sequence). The CDR3 is made up of 16 amino acids. The CDR3 region is CASSLESGSIGYEQYF. CDR3 coding DNA: TGTGCCAGCAGCTTGGAGAGCGGGAGTATCGGCTACGAGCAGTACTTC.

This clonotype came up a few times. The chain couples TRBV7-9 to TRBJ2-7, with a possible D match to TRBD2 (6 bases). Trimming pared 5 bases from V and 4 bases from J, leaving 12 bases between. The CDR3 has 13 residues. Germline V gene data show CDR1 as SEHNR and CDR2 as FQNEAQ (reference sequence). CDR3 nucleotides: TGTGCCAGCAGCCCGGGGGATAGATACGAGCAGTACTTC. Protein sequence: CASSPGDRYEQYF.

This clonotype occurred many times. CDR3 protein: CASSLHWRGYPYNEQFF. The CDR3 DNA follows: TGTGCCAGCAGCCTCCATTGGCGTGGCTATCCCTACAATGAGCAGTTCTTC. The rearrangement joins TRBV5-5 to TRBJ2-1; D is uncertain. V lost 4 bases, J lost 2 bases, and 19 bases lay in between. Germline values: CDR1 SGHKS, CDR2 YYEKEE (reference sequence). The CDR3 is 17 residues long.

V gene TRBV18 combines with J gene TRBJ2-5, with unresolved D. V lost 4 bases and J 5 bases, leaving 20 bases between the germline ends. Looked up from germline, CDR1 is KGHSH and CDR2 is LQKENI. The CDR3 loop spans 16 amino acids. CDR3 nucleotides: TGTGCCAGCTCACTAATATTGGCTAGACATGCGGAGACCCAGTACTTC. Its protein is CASSLILARHAETQYF.

This clonotype was detected a few times. The CDR3 here is CSARGTSGRDQETQYF. Here the CDR3 DNA reads TGCAGTGCTAGGGGGACTAGCGGGAGAGACCAAGAGACCCAGTACTTC. The rearrangement links TRBV20-1 to TRBJ2-5; 14 nucleotides match TRBD2. Germline CDR1 reads DFQATT; CDR2 reads SNEGSKA (reference sequence). This CDR3 has 16 amino acids. J gave up 0 bases and V 3 bases, and 3 bases lay outside the gene matches.

This clonotype came up many times. This chain links TRBV28 with TRBJ2-2; D is undetermined. Trimming shortened V by 3 bases and J by 0 bases, and 8 bases separated the two germline ends. Germline-derived CDR1 and CDR2 are MDHEN and SYDVKM. The CDR3 runs to 15 residues. DNA of the CDR3: TGTGCCAGCAGTTTCGGTGGGACGAACACCGGGGAGCTGTTTTTT. This sequence encodes CASSFGGTNTGELFF.

A few counts support this clonotype. The rearrangement links TRBV5-1 to TRBJ1-1, with D tentatively TRBD1 (6 bases). The length of the CDR3 is 14 residues. Germline assignment: CDR1 SGHRS and CDR2 YFSETQ. V lost 3 bases, J lost 5 bases, and 14 bases lay in between. CDR3 nucleotide sequence: TGCGCCAGCAGCTGGACAGATCAGTATACTGAAGCTTTCTTT. It yields the protein CASSWTDQYTEAFF. Together with reference TRBV5-1 and TRBJ1-1, the CDR3 gives the full variable domain: KAGVTQTPRYLIKTRGQQVTLSCSPISGHRSVSWYQQTPGQGLQFLFEYFSETQRNKGNFPGRFSGRQFSNSRSEMNVSTLELGDSALYLCASSWTDQYTEAFFGQGTRLTVV.

J is TRBJ1-2 and V is TRBV29-1; 9 nucleotides align to TRBD1. Germline V gene lookup returns CDR1 SQVTM and CDR2 ANQGSEA. Trimming at V came to 1 base and at J to 4 bases, leaving 4 bases not matched to a gene. The CDR3 is made up of 14 amino acids. In DNA, the CDR3 is TGCAGCGTTGAAGGGGACAGGGACTTCTATGGCTACACCTTC. It specifies CSVEGDRDFYGYTF. The full variable domain, with the rest looked up from reference TRBV29-1 and TRBJ1-2, is SAVISQKPSRDICQRGTSLTIQCQVDSQVTMMFWYRQQPGQSLTLIATANQGSEATYESGFVIDKFPISRPNLTFSTLTVSNMSPEDSSIYLCSVEGDRDFYGYTFGSGTRLTVV.

The rearrangement uses TRBV20-1 and TRBJ2-7; possible D gene TRBD1, 6 bases. The germline gives CDR1 DFQATT, CDR2 SNEGSKA (reference sequence). The length of the CDR3 is 16 residues. Trimming pared 2 bases from V and 2 bases from J, leaving 19 bases between. CDR3 amino acids: CSARNSLGTRPYEQYF. The CDR3 DNA sequence: TGCAGTGCTAGAAACTCTCTCGGGACAAGGCCCTACGAGCAGTACTTC.

The chain combines TRBV12-3 or TRBV12-4 with TRBJ1-6; D is uncertain. The CDR3 extends over 14 amino acids. The germline V and J ends were trimmed by 4 bases and 6 bases, with 10 bases remaining between them. CDR3 sequence (DNA): TGTGCCAGCAGTTCGCTTGGACCTAATTCACCCCTCCACTTT. This encodes CASSSLGPNSPLHF.

This clonotype was detected a few times. V and J are TRBV28 and TRBJ2-7, with TRBD2 matching over 7 bases. This CDR3 is built from 12 residues. J gave up 4 bases and V 7 bases, and 4 bases lay outside the gene matches. Germline CDR1 and CDR2: MDHEN and SYDVKM. This CDR3 is CASMGSGYEQYF. The CDR3 DNA reads TGTGCCAGCATGGGTAGCGGGTACGAGCAGTACTTC. The full variable domain, rest sourced from reference TRBV28 and TRBJ2-7, is DVKVTQSSRYLVKRTGEKVFLECVQDMDHENMFWYRQDPGLGLRLIYFSYDVKMKEKGDIPEGYSVSREKKERFSLILESASTNQTSMYLCASMGSGYEQYFGPGTRLTVT.

The chain combines TRBV2 with TRBJ1-2; no firm D call. Germline CDR1 reads SNHLY; CDR2 reads FYNNEI. The germline V and J ends were trimmed by 0 bases and 6 bases, with 5 bases remaining between them. This CDR3 has 12 residues. The CDR3 DNA reads as TGTGCCAGCAGTGAAGCGCTTGATGGCTACACCTTC. It encodes CASSEALDGYTF.

This clonotype occurred a few times. This rearrangement joins TRBV10-3 to TRBJ2-5, with D unclear. V dropped 7 bases and J dropped 5 bases, with 14 bases sitting between them. The CDR3 sequence is 13 residues long. Per germline, CDR1 ENHRY and CDR2 SYGVKD. The DNA for the CDR3 is TGTGCCATCACTGGCACCTTGGCCGAGACCCAGTACTTC. It encodes CAITGTLAETQYF.

The V and J genes are TRBV28 and TRBJ2-2, with TRBD2 matching 12 bases. The CDR3 is made up of 16 amino acids. With 5 bases clipped from V and 4 bases from J, the junction kept 5 bases outside the gene matches. Germline values: CDR1 MDHEN, CDR2 SYDVKM. CDR3 nucleotide sequence: TGTGCCAGCAGTCCCCCTAGCGGGAGGGCCACCGGGGAGCTGTTTTTT. This codes for CASSPPSGRATGELFF.